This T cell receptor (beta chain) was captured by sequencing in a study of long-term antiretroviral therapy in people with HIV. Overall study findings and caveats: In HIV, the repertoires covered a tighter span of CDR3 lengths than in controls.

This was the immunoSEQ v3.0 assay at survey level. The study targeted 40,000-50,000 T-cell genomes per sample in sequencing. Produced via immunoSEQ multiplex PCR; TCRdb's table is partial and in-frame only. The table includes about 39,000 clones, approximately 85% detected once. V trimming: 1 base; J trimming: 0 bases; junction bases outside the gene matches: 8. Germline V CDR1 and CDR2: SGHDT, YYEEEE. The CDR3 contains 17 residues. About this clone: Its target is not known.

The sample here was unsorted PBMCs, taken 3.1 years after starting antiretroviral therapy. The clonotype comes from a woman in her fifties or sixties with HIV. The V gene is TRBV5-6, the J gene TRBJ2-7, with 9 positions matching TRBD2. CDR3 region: CASSLSAGGSLSYEQYF. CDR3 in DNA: TGTGCCAGCAGCTTGTCCGCGGGAGGGAGTCTCTCCTACGAGCAGTACTTC.